The rows below give T cell receptor beta chains drawn from one sample of a study of Graves' ophthalmopathy and Graves' hyperthyroidism. MiXCR was run by TCRdb on the multiplex PCR reads, yielding one entry per CDR3 protein. The sample carries roughly 400,000 distinct CDR3 sequences, about 16% recorded once. The specimen was peripheral blood. The receptor set was obtained from a woman younger than 35 with stable Graves' hyperthyroidism. CDR3s include the opening cysteine and the closing phenylalanine or tryptophan. The D gene is left open where the match is weak. Not every row has a clone size; where given, it reads once, few, many or a size class.

v_call: TRBV11-1; d_call: .; j_call: TRBJ1-2; clone_size: many; cdr3_aa: CASSLVLGEIYGYTF; cdr3_nt: TGTGCCAGCAGCTTAGTGCTGGGAGAAATCTATGGCTACACCTTC
v_call: TRBV12-3/TRBV12-4; d_call: .; j_call: TRBJ1-2; clone_size: .; cdr3_aa: CASSLRQARGYTF; cdr3_nt: TGTGCCAGCAGTTTAAGGCAGGCAAGAGGCTACACCTTC
v_call: TRBV28; d_call: .; j_call: TRBJ1-5; clone_size: many; cdr3_aa: CASSLGWGNQPQHF; cdr3_nt: TGTGCCAGCAGTTTGGGGTGGGGCAATCAGCCCCAGCATTTT
v_call: TRBV19; d_call: TRBD2; j_call: TRBJ2-5; clone_size: many; cdr3_aa: CASTTGTSGRETQYF; cdr3_nt: TGTGCCAGTACGACAGGGACTAGCGGTCGGGAGACCCAGTACTTC
v_call: TRBV9; d_call: TRBD1; j_call: TRBJ2-5; clone_size: many; cdr3_aa: CASSVQGASETQYF; cdr3_nt: TGTGCCAGCAGCGTACAGGGGGCGTCGGAGACCCAGTACTTC
v_call: TRBV5-1; d_call: .; j_call: TRBJ2-7; clone_size: many; cdr3_aa: CASSVRNDYEQYF; cdr3_nt: TGCGCCAGCTCCGTCAGGAACGATTACGAGCAGTACTTC
v_call: TRBV29-1; d_call: .; j_call: TRBJ1-2; clone_size: many; cdr3_aa: CSAISSSNYGYTF; cdr3_nt: TGCAGCGCCATATCCTCGTCTAACTATGGCTACACCTTC
v_call: TRBV6-1; d_call: .; j_call: TRBJ2-7; clone_size: many; cdr3_aa: CASSEAQGGSEQYF; cdr3_nt: TGTGCCAGCAGTGAAGCGCAGGGGGGGTCGGAGCAGTACTTC
v_call: TRBV24-1; d_call: .; j_call: TRBJ2-7; clone_size: many; cdr3_aa: CATSDGDEQYF; cdr3_nt: TGTGCCACCAGTGATGGGGACGAGCAGTACTTC
v_call: TRBV2; d_call: .; j_call: TRBJ1-3; clone_size: few; cdr3_aa: CASSEQPAGRIGNTIYF; cdr3_nt: TGTGCCAGCAGTGAACAGCCTGCGGGGAGAATAGGAAACACCATATATTTT
v_call: TRBV9; d_call: TRBD1; j_call: TRBJ1-1; clone_size: many; cdr3_aa: CASSPRDRGRTEAFF; cdr3_nt: TGTGCCAGCAGCCCTCGGGACAGGGGGCGCACTGAAGCTTTCTTT